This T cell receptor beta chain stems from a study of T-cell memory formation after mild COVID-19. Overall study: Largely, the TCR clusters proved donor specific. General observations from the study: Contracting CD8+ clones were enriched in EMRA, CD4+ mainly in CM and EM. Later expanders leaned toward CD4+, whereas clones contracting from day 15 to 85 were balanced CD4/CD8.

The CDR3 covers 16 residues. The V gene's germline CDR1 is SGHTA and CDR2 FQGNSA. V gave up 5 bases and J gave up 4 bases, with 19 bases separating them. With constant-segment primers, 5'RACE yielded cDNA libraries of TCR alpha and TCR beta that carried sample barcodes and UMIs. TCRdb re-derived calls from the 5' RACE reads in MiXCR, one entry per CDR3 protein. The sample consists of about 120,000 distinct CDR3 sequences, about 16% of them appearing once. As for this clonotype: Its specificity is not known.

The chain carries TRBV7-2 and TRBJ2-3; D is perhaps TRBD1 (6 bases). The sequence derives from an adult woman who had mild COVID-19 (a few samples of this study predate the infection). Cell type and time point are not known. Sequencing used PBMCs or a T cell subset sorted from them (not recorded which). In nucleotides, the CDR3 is TGTGCCAGCAGCCAATACCTGAAAGACAGGCCAGATACGCAGTATTTT. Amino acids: CASSQYLKDRPDTQYF.